What follows are 26 T cell receptor beta chains derived from one specimen sequenced in a study of a mutant IDH1 vaccine in newly diagnosed glioma. This table comes from immunoSEQ multiplex PCR, and its TCRdb copy is limited to in-frame clones, with some not included. The table has roughly 50,000 clones, about 81% seen once. Sample time point: week 23, last vaccination. Topical imiquimod was applied with each vaccine dose, which held 300 ug of mutant IDH1 20-mer peptide. These receptors' targets are unknown. The sample in question was PBMCs, obtained from a glioma patient whose treatment included an IDH1 peptide vaccine. The receptors were gathered from a woman in her thirties or forties with glioma. Some clones in this sample may be carry-over from other donors' samples.

The chain has TRBV5-1 and TRBJ1-1, with unresolved D. This CDR3 comprises 14 residues. Per the germline V gene, CDR1 is SGHRS and CDR2 is YFSETQ. Trimming left V 5 bases short and J 0 bases short, with 11 bases between. The CDR3 is CASRLTYMNTEAFF. The CDR3 region has the DNA TGCGCCAGCAGACTGACGTACATGAACACTGAAGCTTTCTTT.

The chain recombines TRBV19 with TRBJ1-4; TRBD1 matches at 8 bases. The germline CDR1 and CDR2 sequences are LNHDA and SQIVND (reference sequence). The CDR3 length is 14 residues. Germline trimming cut 6 bases from V and 3 bases from J; bases unmatched to any gene: 3. The DNA of the CDR3 is TGTGCCAGTAGCGAGGACAGGGCTAATGAAAAACTGTTTTTT. Its translation: CASSEDRANEKLFF. Filled out from reference TRBV19 and TRBJ1-4, the complete variable domain reads DGGITQSPKYLFRKEGQNVTLSCEQNLNHDAMYWYRQDPGQGLRLIYYSQIVNDFQKGDIAEGYSVSREKKESFPLTVTSAQKNPTAFYLCASSEDRANEKLFFGSGTQLSVL.

V gene TRBV6-5 combines with J gene TRBJ1-3; unclear D gene. V was pared by 2 bases and J by 0 bases, with 8 bases between. The CDR3 contains 15 residues. Germline V gene sequence: CDR1 MNHEY, CDR2 SVGAGI. DNA for the CDR3: TGTGCCAGCAGTTACCGACCGAACTCTGGAAACACCATATATTTT. Its translation is CASSYRPNSGNTIYF.

The chain links TRBV2 to TRBJ2-3; 10 nucleotides match TRBD2. The CDR3 has 16 amino acids. V lost 8 bases to trimming and J lost 1 base; unmatched junction nucleotides: 9. Per the germline V gene, CDR1 is SNHLY and CDR2 is FYNNEI. The DNA of the CDR3 is TGTGCCAGCCGACTTCTAGCGGGGGCTCGCACAGATACGCAGTATTTT. Protein: CASRLLAGARTDTQYF.

The J gene is TRBJ1-2, the V gene TRBV30, with unresolved D. The germline V gene has CDR1 GTSNPN and CDR2 SVGIG (reference sequence). Trimming took off 0 bases at V and 4 bases at J, with 18 bases between the two ends. This CDR3 comprises 16 residues. The CDR3 here is CAWSVQAFQTPYGYTF. CDR3 nucleotide sequence: TGTGCCTGGAGTGTACAAGCCTTCCAGACCCCCTATGGCTACACCTTC.

This clone was counted between two and nine times. The chain uses TRBV29-1 and TRBJ2-2; D gene uncertain. The V end was cut by 7 bases, the J end by 0 bases, with 18 bases between. The germline V gene has CDR1 SQVTM and CDR2 ANQGSEA. The CDR3 is 16 residues long. Here the CDR3 reads CSAVSLVDPNTGELFF. The CDR3 DNA follows: TGCAGCGCTGTTTCCCTTGTGGACCCGAACACCGGGGAGCTGTTTTTT.

The count of this clone is one. The rearrangement uses TRBV7-2 and TRBJ1-2, with 8 bases aligning to TRBD1. The CDR3 is 14 amino acids. Germline V lookup: CDR1 SGHTA, CDR2 FQGNSA. The J segment lost 8 bases and the V segment lost 4 bases, leaving 9 bases of the junction unmatched. CDR3 residues: CASSYTGGVSGYTF. Here the CDR3 DNA reads TGTGCCAGCAGCTATACAGGGGGAGTCTCGGGCTACACCTTC.

V usage is TRBV11-2 and J usage is TRBJ2-7; D remains ambiguous. The germline V and J ends were trimmed by 1 base and 0 bases, with 7 bases remaining between them. The CDR3 consists of 14 residues. Looked up from germline, CDR1 is SGHAT and CDR2 is FQNNGV. CDR3 amino acids: CASSLASISYEQYF. The CDR3 bases are TGTGCCAGCAGCTTAGCCAGCATCTCCTACGAGCAGTACTTC.

V is TRBV7-2 and J is TRBJ1-2; TRBD1 might be the D (5 bases). CDR1 SGHTA and CDR2 FQGNSA come from the germline V gene. The CDR3 totals 13 residues. V was clipped by 0 bases and J by 8 bases, with 10 bases between them. The CDR3 DNA is TGTGCCAGCAGCTTAGCAGGCAGGGAGGGCTACACCTTC. Amino acid sequence: CASSLAGREGYTF.

V and J are TRBV5-1 and TRBJ2-5, with D maybe TRBD2 (6 bases). Germline CDR1 is SGHRS and CDR2 is YFSETQ. Trimming shortened V by 3 bases and J by 5 bases, and 17 bases separated the two germline ends. The CDR3 has 15 amino acids. The CDR3 region has the DNA TGCGCCAGCAGCTCGAGGGCCTTGGCGGGGGAGACCCAGTACTTC. Translating it yields CASSSRALAGETQYF.

CDR3 DNA: TGTGCCAGCAGTCCCCTCTTCGATGTCAGCATTCCGCAGTATTTT. It is translated as CASSPLFDVSIPQYF. V gene TRBV2 combines with J gene TRBJ2-3; D unclear. The CDR3 is 15 residues long. The V gene lost 5 bases and the J gene lost 10 bases, with 22 bases spanning the gap. Germline loops: CDR1 SNHLY, CDR2 FYNNEI.

J is TRBJ2-5 and V is TRBV7-2; tentatively, D is TRBD1 (6 bases). CDR3 size: 13 residues. Germline CDR1 SGHTA, CDR2 FQGNSA. V shed 5 bases and J shed 2 bases, with 9 bases lying between them. The CDR3 region is CASSRGQQETQYF. The DNA of the CDR3 is TGTGCCAGCAGCAGAGGACAGCAAGAGACCCAGTACTTC.

The chain employs TRBV19 and TRBJ1-4; tentative D call: TRBD1 (5 bases). The length of the CDR3 is 15 residues. V lost 1 base to trimming and J lost 8 bases, with 14 bases between them. Germline CDR1 reads LNHDA; CDR2 reads SQIVND (reference sequence). The CDR3, as DNA: TGTGCCAGTAGTATAGGTCGCCAGGGTTGGGAAAAACTGTTTTTT. Its translation is CASSIGRQGWEKLFF.

This chain links TRBV6-5 with TRBJ2-5; 10 bases map to TRBD1. There are 16 residues in the CDR3. Germline V gene data show CDR1 as MNHEY and CDR2 as SVGAGI. V was clipped by 1 base and J by 2 bases; unmatched bases: 4. In nucleotides, the CDR3 is TGTGCCAGCAGTTACTTCGGGACAGGGGTTCAAGAGACCCAGTACTTC. This sequence encodes CASSYFGTGVQETQYF.

J is TRBJ2-5 and V is TRBV23-1, with D unclear. TRBV23-1 is identified as an open reading frame with a role that is uncertain. The CDR3 is 15 amino acids. Trimming shortened V by 3 bases and J by 1 base, and 12 bases separated the two germline ends. CDR3 protein: CASSQRPNFQETQYF. The DNA of the CDR3 is TGCGCCAGCAGTCAGAGGCCAAACTTCCAAGAGACCCAGTACTTC.

The rearrangement uses TRBV7-9 and TRBJ2-7; 8 nucleotides align to TRBD2. Germline loops: CDR1 SEHNR, CDR2 FQNEAQ (reference sequence). The CDR3 covers 15 residues. The trim removed 2 bases at V and 6 bases at J, leaving 9 bases unmatched. The DNA for the CDR3 is TGTGCCAGCAGCTTACTAAGCGGGGGCGGGGTCGAGCAGTACTTC. Protein: CASSLLSGGGVEQYF.

The chain is built from TRBV5-8 and TRBJ1-2; no clear D. Trimming shortened V by 2 bases and J by 13 bases, and 12 bases separated the two germline ends. Germline loops: CDR1 SGHTS, CDR2 YDEGEE. The CDR3 consists of 11 residues. CDR3 loop: CASSLERLSTF. The CDR3 DNA follows: TGTGCCAGCAGCTTAGAGCGTCTCTCCACCTTC.

The chain employs TRBV2 and TRBJ2-3; D is perhaps TRBD1 (5 bases). The V gene's germline CDR1 is SNHLY and CDR2 FYNNEI. There are 12 residues in the CDR3. The germline V and J ends were trimmed by 10 bases and 2 bases, with 10 bases remaining between them. The CDR3 is CAILGDTDTQYF. The CDR3 DNA is TGTGCCATTTTAGGGGACACAGATACGCAGTATTTT.

J is TRBJ2-1 and V is TRBV5-1, with TRBD2 identical over 10 bases. CDR3 size: 14 residues. After removal of 1 base from V and 8 bases from J, the junction contained 3 bases not matched to a gene. In germline, CDR1 is SGHRS, CDR2 YFSETQ. The chain's CDR3 is CASSLKLAGHEQFF. CDR3 DNA: TGCGCCAGCAGCTTGAAACTAGCGGGGCATGAGCAGTTCTTC. The full variable domain, its missing parts supplied by reference TRBV5-1 and TRBJ2-1, is KAGVTQTPRYLIKTRGQQVTLSCSPISGHRSVSWYQQTPGQGLQFLFEYFSETQRNKGNFPGRFSGRQFSNSRSEMNVSTLELGDSALYLCASSLKLAGHEQFFGPGTRLTVL.

The CDR3 loop is CASSLWTGFGRNQPQHF. The DNA of the CDR3 is TGTGCCAGCAGCCTCTGGACAGGGTTTGGGAGGAATCAGCCCCAGCATTTT. V gene TRBV7-9 combines with J gene TRBJ1-5; 8 bases are shared with TRBD1. V was pared by 5 bases and J by 4 bases, with 13 bases of the junction left unmatched. The CDR3 runs 17 residues. The germline V gene encodes CDR1 SEHNR and CDR2 FQNEAQ (reference sequence).

This clone was detected a few times. Mismatch with germline at one junction end may stem from a read error. This chain links TRBV2 with TRBJ2-3; TRBD2 aligns across 10 bases. The CDR3 is 14 residues long. CDR1 is SNHLY and CDR2 is FYNNEI in the germline V gene. The CDR3 is CASSSRTGTSEPNF. The CDR3, as DNA: TGTGCCAGCAGCTCCCGGACCGGGACTAGCGAGCCCAATTTT. Drawing the rest from reference TRBV2 and TRBJ2-3, the complete variable domain is EPEVTQTPSHQVTQMGQEVILRCVPISNHLYFYWYRQILGQKVEFLVSFYNNEISEKSEIFDDQFSVERPDGSNFTLKIRSTKLEDSAMYFCASSSRTGTSEPNFGPGTRLTVL.

This clone is classed as medium-sized (0.01 to 0.1%). The chain joins TRBV19 to TRBJ1-2; D might be TRBD1 (6 bases). CDR1 and CDR2 from the germline V gene are LNHDA and SQIVND (reference sequence). Trimming left V 7 bases short and J 9 bases short, with 24 bases between. CDR3 length: 15 residues. The chain's CDR3 is CASTPGSGQGRSYTF. Written as DNA, the CDR3 is TGTGCCAGTACCCCGGGTAGCGGGCAGGGGAGAAGCTACACCTTC.

V is TRBV25-1 and J is TRBJ1-1; 8 bases agree with TRBD1. This CDR3 region has 14 residues. V was pared by 11 bases and J by 1 base, with 9 bases of the junction left unmatched. Germline lookup yields CDR1 MGHDK and CDR2 SYGVNS. CDR3 amino acids: CAYTRTGRNTEAFF. Written as DNA, the CDR3 is TGTGCCTACACAAGGACAGGGAGGAACACTGAAGCTTTCTTT. Combining the CDR3 with reference TRBV25-1 and TRBJ1-1 gives the whole variable domain EADIYQTPRYLVIGTGKKITLECSQTMGHDKMYWYQQDPGMELHLIHYSYGVNSTEKGDLSSESTVSRIRTEHFPLTLESARPSHTSQYLCAYTRTGRNTEAFFGQGTRLTVV.

The genes are TRBV6-6 and TRBJ1-4, with D perhaps TRBD1 (6 bases). Trimming took 4 bases from V and 5 from J, leaving 14 bases between them. Germline CDR1 reads MNHNY; CDR2 reads SVGAGI (reference sequence). The CDR3 totals 15 residues. The CDR3 sequence: CASSFRQDYNEKLFF. The CDR3 nucleotides are TGTGCCAGCAGTTTTCGACAGGATTACAATGAAAAACTGTTTTTT.

The genes are TRBV6-6 and TRBJ2-1; 8 bases are shared with TRBD2. CDR1 is MNHNY and CDR2 is SVGAGI in the germline V gene (reference sequence). V was clipped by 4 bases and J by 7 bases; unmatched bases: 9. The CDR3 contains 15 residues. The CDR3 DNA reads TGTGCCAGCAGTTCTGCCGCGGGGGGAGGAAATGAGCAGTTCTTC. It translates to CASSSAAGGGNEQFF.

The V and J genes are TRBV30 and TRBJ2-1, with TRBD2 matching over 8 bases. The junction had 4 bases not matched to a gene; V was cut back by 2 bases and J by 4 bases. This CDR3 region has 14 residues. Per germline, CDR1 GTSNPN and CDR2 SVGIG (reference sequence). The CDR3: CAWSRVAGYNEQFF. The CDR3 DNA sequence: TGTGCCTGGAGTAGGGTAGCGGGGTACAATGAGCAGTTCTTC. The complete variable domain, with remaining parts taken from reference TRBV30 and TRBJ2-1, reads SQTIHQWPATLVQPVGSPLSLECTVEGTSNPNLYWYRQAAGRGLQLLFYSVGIGQISSEVPQNLSASRPQDRQFILSSKKLLLSDSGFYLCAWSRVAGYNEQFFGPGTRLTVL.